A selection of T cell receptor beta chains follows, all from one sample in a study of CD8+CD57+ T cells in acquired aplastic anemia. TCRdb ran MiXCR on the reads and lists one entry per CDR3 protein. The sample carries approximately 190,000 distinct CDR3 sequences, roughly half recorded once. Sequenced: sorted CD4+, CD8+, or CD8+CD57+ T cells (not recorded which) from PBMCs. These receptors originate from a human donor with aplastic anemia. Both conserved end residues are part of each CDR3. The D gene is left open where the match is weak. The size entry is marked missing in some rows and otherwise reads once, few, many or a size class.

d_call: .; clone_size: many; j_call: TRBJ2-3; v_call: TRBV14; cdr3_length: 15; cdr3_aa: CASSQGRVYTDTQYF; cdr3_nt: TGTGCCAGCAGCCAAGGCCGGGTTTACACAGATACGCAGTATTTT
d_call: .; clone_size: .; j_call: TRBJ2-5; v_call: TRBV4-1; cdr3_length: 21; cdr3_aa: CASNQRPLGLLLRPGGETQYF; cdr3_nt: TGCGCCAGCAACCAGCGACCCCTAGGACTGCTACTTAGACCGGGTGGAGAGACCCAGTACTTC
d_call: TRBD1; clone_size: few; j_call: TRBJ2-3; v_call: TRBV11-3; cdr3_length: 14; cdr3_aa: CASSLGTGEDTQYF; cdr3_nt: TGTGCCAGCAGCTTAGGGACAGGTGAAGATACGCAGTATTTT
d_call: .; clone_size: .; j_call: TRBJ1-1; v_call: TRBV7-6; cdr3_length: 13; cdr3_aa: CASSLGSGTEAFF; cdr3_nt: TGTGCCAGCAGCTTAGGAAGTGGGACTGAAGCTTTCTTT
d_call: TRBD1; clone_size: many; j_call: TRBJ1-2; v_call: TRBV12-3/TRBV12-4; cdr3_length: 14; cdr3_aa: CASSRGSAGGRYTF; cdr3_nt: TGTGCCAGCAGCCGAGGAAGCGCAGGGGGTCGCTACACCTTC
d_call: TRBD2; clone_size: .; j_call: TRBJ2-3; v_call: TRBV24-1; cdr3_length: 15; cdr3_aa: CATSAGGVSTDTQYF; cdr3_nt: TGTGCCACCAGTGCGGGAGGAGTTAGCACAGATACGCAGTATTTT
d_call: .; clone_size: many; j_call: TRBJ2-7; v_call: TRBV4-2; cdr3_length: 15; cdr3_aa: CASSQAPEESYEQYF; cdr3_nt: TGTGCCAGCAGCCAAGCCCCAGAGGAATCCTACGAGCAGTACTTC
d_call: .; clone_size: .; j_call: TRBJ2-5; v_call: TRBV7-9; cdr3_length: 13; cdr3_aa: CASSSVGQETQYF; cdr3_nt: TGTGCCAGCAGCTCGGTAGGGCAAGAGACCCAGTACTTC
d_call: .; clone_size: once; j_call: TRBJ2-1; v_call: TRBV2; cdr3_length: 14; cdr3_aa: CASRQERNSNEQFF; cdr3_nt: TGTGCCAGCAGACAGGAAAGGAATAGCAATGAGCAGTTCTTC
d_call: .; clone_size: .; j_call: TRBJ1-6; v_call: TRBV25-1; cdr3_length: 13; cdr3_aa: CASWGAAGSPLHF; cdr3_nt: TGTGCCAGCTGGGGGGCCGCGGGTTCACCCCTCCACTTT
d_call: TRBD1; clone_size: .; j_call: TRBJ1-5; v_call: TRBV7-8; cdr3_length: 15; cdr3_aa: CATTRDRVPGQPQHF; cdr3_nt: TGTGCCACCACCCGGGACAGGGTACCGGGGCAGCCCCAGCATTTT
d_call: .; clone_size: .; j_call: TRBJ1-5; v_call: TRBV10-3; cdr3_length: 14; cdr3_aa: CAISERGSGQPQHF; cdr3_nt: TGTGCCATCAGTGAGCGCGGATCAGGGCAGCCCCAGCATTTT
d_call: .; clone_size: .; j_call: TRBJ2-2; v_call: TRBV18; cdr3_length: 15; cdr3_aa: CASSPLARGAGELFF; cdr3_nt: TGTGCCAGCTCACCCCTAGCGCGGGGAGCCGGGGAGCTGTTTTTT
d_call: TRBD1; clone_size: .; j_call: TRBJ2-2; v_call: TRBV10-2; cdr3_length: 16; cdr3_aa: CASSLSGQEWAGELFF; cdr3_nt: TGCGCCAGCAGTCTCTCGGGACAGGAATGGGCCGGGGAGCTGTTTTTT
d_call: .; clone_size: .; j_call: TRBJ1-5; v_call: TRBV10-2; cdr3_length: 16; cdr3_aa: CASNGGVFGGNQPQHF; cdr3_nt: TGCGCCAGCAACGGGGGCGTGTTTGGGGGCAATCAGCCCCAGCATTTT
d_call: TRBD1; clone_size: few; j_call: TRBJ2-7; v_call: TRBV24-1; cdr3_length: 15; cdr3_aa: CATSDRTGGAGEQYF; cdr3_nt: TGTGCCACCAGTGATAGGACAGGGGGCGCGGGGGAGCAGTACTTC
d_call: TRBD1; clone_size: once; j_call: TRBJ1-6; v_call: TRBV7-2; cdr3_length: 13; cdr3_aa: CASRGQGDSPLHF; cdr3_nt: TGTGCCAGCAGGGGACAGGGAGATTCACCCCTCCACTTT
d_call: TRBD1; clone_size: few; j_call: TRBJ2-7; v_call: TRBV24-1; cdr3_length: 13; cdr3_aa: CATPPTGCREQYF; cdr3_nt: TGTGCCACGCCGCCGACAGGGTGTCGCGAGCAGTACTTC
d_call: .; clone_size: .; j_call: TRBJ2-1; v_call: TRBV7-9; cdr3_length: 13; cdr3_aa: CASSFGGYNEQLF; cdr3_nt: TGTGCCAGCAGCTTTGGTGGCTACAATGAGCAGCTCTTC
d_call: .; clone_size: once; j_call: TRBJ2-3; v_call: TRBV10-3; cdr3_length: 14; cdr3_aa: CAISKSGSTDTQYF; cdr3_nt: TGTGCCATCAGCAAAAGCGGGAGCACAGATACGCAGTATTTT
d_call: TRBD1; clone_size: .; j_call: TRBJ2-7; v_call: TRBV11-1; cdr3_length: 15; cdr3_aa: CASSFSTGGSYEQYF; cdr3_nt: TGTGCCAGCAGCTTCTCGACAGGGGGCTCCTACGAGCAGTACTTC
d_call: .; clone_size: .; j_call: TRBJ1-5; v_call: TRBV19; cdr3_length: 11; cdr3_aa: CASSNNRPQHF; cdr3_nt: TGTGCCAGTAGCAACAATCGGCCCCAGCATTTT
d_call: .; clone_size: many; j_call: TRBJ2-7; v_call: TRBV7-9; cdr3_length: 15; cdr3_aa: CASSAQPVGVHEQYF; cdr3_nt: TGTGCCAGCAGCGCCCAACCTGTGGGGGTCCACGAGCAGTACTTC
d_call: .; clone_size: few; j_call: TRBJ2-5; v_call: TRBV7-8; cdr3_length: 11; cdr3_aa: CASSPKQTQYF; cdr3_nt: TGTGCCAGCAGCCCGAAACAGACCCAGTACTTC
d_call: TRBD2; clone_size: .; j_call: TRBJ2-2; v_call: TRBV9; cdr3_length: 17; cdr3_aa: CASSGLGLAGNTGELFF; cdr3_nt: TGTGCCAGCAGCGGACTCGGACTAGCGGGGAACACCGGGGAGCTGTTTTTT
d_call: TRBD1; clone_size: few; j_call: TRBJ2-5; v_call: TRBV18; cdr3_length: 14; cdr3_aa: CASSPGQGQETQYF; cdr3_nt: TGTGCCAGCTCACCAGGACAGGGGCAAGAGACCCAGTACTTC
d_call: .; clone_size: .; j_call: TRBJ2-3; v_call: TRBV24-1; cdr3_length: 15; cdr3_aa: CATSVGGSSTDTQYF; cdr3_nt: TGTGCCACCAGTGTAGGAGGGAGTAGCACAGATACGCAGTATTTT
d_call: .; clone_size: .; j_call: TRBJ2-7; v_call: TRBV5-1; cdr3_length: 11; cdr3_aa: CASSNEREQYF; cdr3_nt: TGCGCCAGCAGCAACGAGCGAGAGCAGTACTTC
d_call: .; clone_size: .; j_call: TRBJ2-1; v_call: TRBV10-3; cdr3_length: 13; cdr3_aa: CAISRDTYNEQFF; cdr3_nt: TGTGCCATCAGCCGGGACACATACAATGAGCAGTTCTTT
d_call: .; clone_size: .; j_call: TRBJ1-6; v_call: TRBV10-1; cdr3_length: 15; cdr3_aa: CASSEEGRKDSPLHF; cdr3_nt: TGCGCCAGCAGTGAGGAGGGGCGGAAGGATTCACCCCTCCACTTT
d_call: .; clone_size: .; j_call: TRBJ1-4; v_call: TRBV19; cdr3_length: 15; cdr3_aa: CASSIGGVSGEKLFF; cdr3_nt: TGTGCCAGTAGTATAGGAGGTGTCAGTGGTGAAAAACTGTTTTTT
d_call: .; clone_size: many; j_call: TRBJ1-1; v_call: TRBV11-2; cdr3_length: 13; cdr3_aa: CASSLRQGTEAFF; cdr3_nt: TGTGCCAGCAGCTTAAGGCAGGGCACTGAAGCTTTCTTT
d_call: .; clone_size: few; j_call: TRBJ2-3; v_call: TRBV29-1; cdr3_length: 16; cdr3_aa: CSVEDPWDINTDTQYF; cdr3_nt: TGCAGCGTTGAAGATCCGTGGGACATCAACACAGATACGCAGTATTTT
d_call: .; clone_size: few; j_call: TRBJ1-2; v_call: TRBV5-3; cdr3_length: 12; cdr3_aa: CASSLAGNGYTF; cdr3_nt: TGTGCCAGCAGCTTGGCGGGGAATGGCTACACCTTC
d_call: TRBD1; clone_size: .; j_call: TRBJ2-5; v_call: TRBV25-1; cdr3_length: 16; cdr3_aa: CASSPQGGQGQETQYF; cdr3_nt: TGTGCCAGCAGTCCTCAAGGGGGACAGGGTCAAGAGACCCAGTACTTC
d_call: TRBD2; clone_size: .; j_call: TRBJ2-1; v_call: TRBV15; cdr3_length: 14; cdr3_aa: CATSNLADYNEQFF; cdr3_nt: TGTGCCACCAGCAATCTAGCGGACTACAATGAGCAGTTCTTC
d_call: .; clone_size: .; j_call: TRBJ2-1; v_call: TRBV9; cdr3_length: 14; cdr3_aa: CASSVVGGRNEQFF; cdr3_nt: TGTGCCAGCAGCGTAGTTGGAGGGCGGAATGAGCAGTTCTTC
d_call: .; clone_size: many; j_call: TRBJ1-2; v_call: TRBV10-1; cdr3_length: 13; cdr3_aa: CASSVRGNYGYTF; cdr3_nt: TGCGCCAGCAGTGTCAGGGGCAACTATGGCTACACCTTC
d_call: .; clone_size: .; j_call: TRBJ2-5; v_call: TRBV5-1; cdr3_length: 13; cdr3_aa: CASSSQNQETQYF; cdr3_nt: TGCGCCAGCAGCTCGCAAAACCAAGAGACCCAGTACTTC
d_call: .; clone_size: .; j_call: TRBJ2-5; v_call: TRBV7-3; cdr3_length: 13; cdr3_aa: CASSPGGFQPQYF; cdr3_nt: TGTGCCAGTAGCCCAGGAGGGTTCCAGCCCCAGTACTTC
d_call: TRBD1; clone_size: few; j_call: TRBJ2-5; v_call: TRBV11-2; cdr3_length: 17; cdr3_aa: CASSLPLDRAFDETQYF; cdr3_nt: TGTGCCAGCAGCTTACCACTGGACAGGGCCTTTGATGAGACCCAGTACTTC
d_call: .; clone_size: .; j_call: TRBJ2-7; v_call: TRBV10-3; cdr3_length: 14; cdr3_aa: CAIGERSGAYEQYF; cdr3_nt: TGTGCCATCGGTGAGAGGTCAGGGGCCTACGAGCAGTACTTC
d_call: TRBD1; clone_size: many; j_call: TRBJ1-2; v_call: TRBV19; cdr3_length: 17; cdr3_aa: CASKRGMRDSLPYGYTF; cdr3_nt: TGTGCCAGTAAAAGGGGAATGCGGGACAGTCTCCCCTATGGCTACACCTTC
d_call: .; clone_size: once; j_call: TRBJ2-5; v_call: TRBV7-9; cdr3_length: 13; cdr3_aa: CASSLDERETQYF; cdr3_nt: TGTGCCAGCAGCTTGGACGAGCGGGAGACCCAGTACTTC
d_call: .; clone_size: .; j_call: TRBJ1-1; v_call: TRBV20-1; cdr3_length: 12; cdr3_aa: CSARRTNTEAFF; cdr3_nt: TGCAGTGCTAGGCGAACGAACACTGAAGCTTTCTTT
d_call: .; clone_size: many; j_call: TRBJ2-3; v_call: TRBV5-1; cdr3_length: 17; cdr3_aa: CASSLGLGGARTDTQYF; cdr3_nt: TGCGCCAGCAGCTTGGGTTTGGGTGGGGCAAGGACAGATACGCAGTATTTT
d_call: .; clone_size: .; j_call: TRBJ2-3; v_call: TRBV7-9; cdr3_length: 13; cdr3_aa: CASSRLPRDTQYF; cdr3_nt: TGTGCCAGCAGCCGCCTCCCCCGAGATACGCAGTATTTT
d_call: .; clone_size: many; j_call: TRBJ1-1; v_call: TRBV24-1; cdr3_length: 15; cdr3_aa: CATSDSRTGNTEAFF; cdr3_nt: TGTGCCACCAGTGATTCCAGGACGGGAAACACTGAAGCTTTCTTT
d_call: TRBD1; clone_size: once; j_call: TRBJ1-2; v_call: TRBV10-3; cdr3_length: 14; cdr3_aa: CASIWTGTDYGYTF; cdr3_nt: TGTGCCAGCATTTGGACAGGAACAGACTATGGCTACACCTTC
d_call: .; clone_size: many; j_call: TRBJ2-7; v_call: TRBV5-4; cdr3_length: 15; cdr3_aa: CASSFRASEAYEQYF; cdr3_nt: TGTGCCAGCAGCTTTAGGGCCTCCGAGGCCTACGAGCAGTACTTC
d_call: TRBD1; clone_size: .; j_call: TRBJ2-7; v_call: TRBV15; cdr3_length: 15; cdr3_aa: CATSEGQDSWNEQYF; cdr3_nt: TGTGCCACCAGTGAAGGACAGGATTCGTGGAACGAGCAGTACTTC
d_call: .; clone_size: .; j_call: TRBJ2-5; v_call: TRBV20-1; cdr3_length: 11; cdr3_aa: CSGELGGTQYF; cdr3_nt: TGCAGTGGGGAGTTAGGGGGGACCCAGTACTTC
d_call: TRBD1; clone_size: .; j_call: TRBJ1-2; v_call: TRBV2; cdr3_length: 14; cdr3_aa: CASSRLQGDSGYTF; cdr3_nt: TGTGCCAGCAGCCGATTACAGGGGGACAGTGGCTACACCTTC
d_call: .; clone_size: many; j_call: TRBJ2-7; v_call: TRBV9; cdr3_length: 15; cdr3_aa: CASSVGIAATYEQYF; cdr3_nt: TGTGCCAGCAGCGTAGGAATAGCGGCCACCTACGAGCAGTACTTC
d_call: .; clone_size: many; j_call: TRBJ2-7; v_call: TRBV11-2; cdr3_length: 14; cdr3_aa: CASRPRDGQHEQYF; cdr3_nt: TGTGCCAGCCGCCCCCGGGACGGGCAACACGAGCAGTACTTC
d_call: .; clone_size: many; j_call: TRBJ1-1; v_call: TRBV10-1; cdr3_length: 14; cdr3_aa: CASSESRGNTEAFF; cdr3_nt: TGCGCCAGCAGTGAGTCGAGGGGAAACACTGAAGCTTTCTTT
d_call: .; clone_size: .; j_call: TRBJ1-6; v_call: TRBV20-1; cdr3_length: 13; cdr3_aa: CSARALGSSPLHF; cdr3_nt: TGCAGTGCTAGAGCCCTTGGGAGTTCACCCCTCCACTTT
d_call: .; clone_size: .; j_call: TRBJ1-2; v_call: TRBV2; cdr3_length: 13; cdr3_aa: CASSEGTNYGYTF; cdr3_nt: TGTGCCAGCAGTGAGGGGACCAACTATGGCTACACCTTC
d_call: .; clone_size: .; j_call: TRBJ2-5; v_call: TRBV18; cdr3_length: 15; cdr3_aa: CASSIKVRREKRMYF; cdr3_nt: TGTGCCAGCTCAATTAAGGTCCGGCGGGAAAAAAGGATGTACTTC